This entry lists 15 T cell receptor beta chains sequenced from one sample in a study of control samples from healthy donors and cancer patients. Generated by immunoSEQ multiplex PCR, the TCRdb table keeps only in-frame clones and is missing some. The profile covers roughly 55,000 clones, with roughly 90% appearing a single time and 1.5% to 2% taken by the ten largest. The sample was PBMCs. The receptors were gathered from a man in his forties or fifties with colorectal cancer.

The chain combines TRBV30 with TRBJ1-1; no firm D call. Deletions cut 7 bases from V and 8 bases from J, with 11 bases between. The CDR3 spans 10 residues. Germline V CDR1 and CDR2: GTSNPN, SVGIG (reference sequence). The CDR3 DNA reads TGTGCCTCTTTTACCACCGAAGCTTTCTTT. It translates to CASFTTEAFF.

The CDR3 reads CASSKGAGYEQYF. The CDR3 DNA is TGTGCCAGCTCGAAGGGGGCTGGCTACGAGCAGTACTTC. This chain joins TRBV18 and TRBJ2-7; 7 nucleotides match TRBD1. Germline V gene sequence: CDR1 KGHSH, CDR2 LQKENI. With V trimmed by 6 bases and J by 3 bases, 5 bases remained unmatched. The CDR3 runs 13 residues.

The gene calls are TRBV7-8 and TRBJ2-5; TRBD1 aligns across 8 bases. The CDR3 has 15 residues. Germline trimming cut 5 bases from V and 6 bases from J; bases unmatched to any gene: 11. CDR1 SGHVS and CDR2 FQNEAQ come from the germline V gene. Here the CDR3 DNA reads TGTGCCAGCAGCGGCAGGGGGCTCGGGGAGAAGACCCAGTACTTC. It yields the protein CASSGRGLGEKTQYF.

V gene TRBV11-2 combines with J gene TRBJ1-3; unclear D gene. The V gene lost 3 bases and the J gene lost 2 bases, with 8 bases spanning the gap. This CDR3 has 14 residues. Germline V gene lookup returns CDR1 SGHAT and CDR2 FQNNGV. In nucleotides, the CDR3 is TGTGCCAGCAGCTTCGGGAGGACTGGAAACACCATATATTTT. It codes for CASSFGRTGNTIYF.

The chain carries TRBV19 and TRBJ1-2; D gene uncertain. The ends were cut back, 2 bases at V and 7 bases at J, with 8 bases in the middle. The CDR3 is 12 amino acids. Germline CDR1 is LNHDA and CDR2 is SQIVND (reference sequence). The CDR3 region has the DNA TGTGCCAGTAGTATACTAGGTACTGGCTACACCTTC. It specifies CASSILGTGYTF.

This clone was found a few times. V usage is TRBV7-2 and J usage is TRBJ2-5; 8 bases line up with TRBD2. Germline V lookup: CDR1 SGHTA, CDR2 FQGNSA. The CDR3 has 16 amino acids. Losses at the gene ends were 0 bases for V and 4 bases for J; bases not matched to a gene: 7. The CDR3 loop is CASSLARGLGGETQYF. As DNA, the CDR3 is TGTGCCAGCAGCTTAGCTAGGGGACTAGGGGGAGAGACCCAGTACTTC.

The chain links TRBV5-6 to TRBJ2-7, with D unclear. Germline V gene sequence: CDR1 SGHDT, CDR2 YYEEEE. The V end was cut by 0 bases, the J end by 7 bases, with 14 bases between. CDR3 length: 14 residues. The CDR3 bases are TGTGCCAGCAGCTTGGAGCTGGGTTTAGGGGAGCAGTACTTC. This gives the protein CASSLELGLGEQYF. The whole variable domain, remainder taken from reference TRBV5-6 and TRBJ2-7, is DAGVTQSPTHLIKTRGQQVTLRCSPKSGHDTVSWYQQALGQGPQFIFQYYEEEERQRGNFPDRFSGHQFPNYSSELNVNALLLGDSALYLCASSLELGLGEQYFGPGTRLTVT.

The chain joins TRBV6-4 to TRBJ2-1; 9 bases line up with TRBD1. Germline V gene lookup returns CDR1 MRHNA and CDR2 SNTAGT. CDR3 length equals 16 residues. V shed 3 bases, J shed 6 bases, and the junction held 9 bases outside the gene matches. This CDR3 is CASSDPWGTGINEQFF. In nucleotides, the CDR3 is TGTGCCAGCAGTGATCCCTGGGGGACAGGGATCAATGAGCAGTTCTTC.

The gene calls are TRBV9 and TRBJ2-5; a weak D match, TRBD2 (6 bases). The V gene's germline CDR1 is SGDLS and CDR2 YYNGEE. CDR3 length: 14 amino acids. Trimming pared 2 bases from V and 6 bases from J, leaving 14 bases between. The CDR3 protein is CASSVGGDEKTQYF. As DNA, the CDR3 is TGTGCCAGCAGCGTGGGCGGGGACGAGAAGACCCAGTACTTC.

The rearrangement links TRBV7-3 to TRBJ1-6, with D perhaps TRBD1 (6 bases). The germline V gene encodes CDR1 SGHTA and CDR2 FQGTGA. Trimming took 5 bases from V and 7 from J, leaving 9 bases between them. This CDR3 has 13 residues. CDR3 region: CASSRTVNSPLHF. The CDR3 bases are TGTGCCAGCAGCAGGACAGTCAATTCACCCCTCCACTTT.

The chain employs TRBV2 and TRBJ2-2; the D is unclear. This CDR3 has 15 residues. V lost 4 bases and J lost 0, with 9 bases in between. Germline loops: CDR1 SNHLY, CDR2 FYNNEI. The CDR3 loop is CASSAELSNTGELFF. As DNA, the CDR3 is TGTGCCAGCAGTGCTGAACTGTCGAACACCGGGGAGCTGTTTTTT.

J is TRBJ1-1 and V is TRBV6-2 or TRBV6-3; D is undetermined. The CDR3 consists of 12 residues. Trimming took off 0 bases at V and 11 bases at J, with 10 bases between the two ends. Germline V gives CDR1 MNHEY, CDR2 SVGEGT. CDR3 nucleotide sequence: TGTGCCAGCAGTTACTCGAGGCGAAGGGCTTTCTTT. This sequence encodes CASSYSRRRAFF.

J is TRBJ1-4 and V is TRBV14; D is unresolved. The CDR3 is 13 residues long. Germline V gene data show CDR1 as SGHDN and CDR2 as FVKESK. The germline V and J ends were trimmed by 1 base and 5 bases, with 5 bases remaining between them. The CDR3 here is CASSQGRNEKLFF. CDR3 nucleotides: TGTGCCAGCAGCCAAGGCAGAAATGAAAAACTGTTTTTT.

This clone was picked up a small number of times. The V gene is TRBV3-1 (or the pseudogene TRBV3-2), the J gene TRBJ2-7; TRBD1 might be the D (6 bases). The CDR3 contains 15 residues. With 1 base removed from V and 3 bases from J, the gap between germline ends came to 13 bases. The germline gives CDR1 LGHDT, CDR2 YNNKEL (reference sequence). CDR3 loop: CASSQVWGQDYEQYF. In DNA, the CDR3 is TGTGCCAGCAGCCAAGTCTGGGGGCAGGACTACGAGCAGTACTTC.

The chain links TRBV21-1 to TRBJ2-7; the table assigns TRBD2, which was not confirmed against the DNA. TRBV21-1 is deemed a pseudogene. CDR3 length equals 19 residues. CDR3 coding DNA: TGTGCCAGCGGTCCATCCGGGACTAGCGGGGGGCCGGAATCATACGAGCAGTACTTC. This translates into CASGPSGTSGGPESYEQYF.